The TCR beta chain under discussion was sequenced for a study of shared clonotypes between healthy human individuals. Study-level results: The expectation was that sequencing depth would affect clonotype sharing among donors. Rarefaction indicated that sorted-subset sequencing remained incomplete although depth was large.

As concerns this clone: As yet, its antigen is unknown.

Terminally differentiated effector memory CD45RA+ cells were left out of the naive CD8 fraction, which was CD45RO-negative and positively selected for CCR7. V shed 2 bases and J shed 5 bases, with 21 bases lying between them. Looked up from germline, CDR1 is SGHAT and CDR2 is FQNNGV. The CDR3 is 18 amino acids. Here immunoSEQ multiplex PCR was the method, and the copy in TCRdb shows in-frame clones only, minus some. The table records roughly 2.1 million clones, approximately 94% of them present only once. V is TRBV11-2 and J is TRBJ2-2, with D possibly TRBD2 on 6 matching bases. The clonotype originates from a man between 18 and 29 years old in good health. Some clones in this sample may be carry-over from other donors' samples. Sample: naive CD8+ T cells from PBMCs. CDR3 nucleotide sequence: TGTGCCAGCAGCTTATACAACGGGCCGGGACTGATAACCGGGGAGCTGTTTTTT. Translating gives CASSLYNGPGLITGELFF.